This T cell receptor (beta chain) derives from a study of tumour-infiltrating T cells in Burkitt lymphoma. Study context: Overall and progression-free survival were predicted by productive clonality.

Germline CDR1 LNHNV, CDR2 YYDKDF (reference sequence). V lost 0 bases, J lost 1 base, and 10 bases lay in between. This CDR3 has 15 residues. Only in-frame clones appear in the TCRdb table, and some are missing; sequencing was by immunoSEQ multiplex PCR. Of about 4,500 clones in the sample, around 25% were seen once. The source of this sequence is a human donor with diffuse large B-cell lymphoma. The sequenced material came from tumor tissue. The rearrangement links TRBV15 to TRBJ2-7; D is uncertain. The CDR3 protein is CATSRDLAGSYEQYF. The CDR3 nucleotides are TGTGCCACCAGCAGAGATCTGGCCGGATCCTACGAGCAGTACTTC.